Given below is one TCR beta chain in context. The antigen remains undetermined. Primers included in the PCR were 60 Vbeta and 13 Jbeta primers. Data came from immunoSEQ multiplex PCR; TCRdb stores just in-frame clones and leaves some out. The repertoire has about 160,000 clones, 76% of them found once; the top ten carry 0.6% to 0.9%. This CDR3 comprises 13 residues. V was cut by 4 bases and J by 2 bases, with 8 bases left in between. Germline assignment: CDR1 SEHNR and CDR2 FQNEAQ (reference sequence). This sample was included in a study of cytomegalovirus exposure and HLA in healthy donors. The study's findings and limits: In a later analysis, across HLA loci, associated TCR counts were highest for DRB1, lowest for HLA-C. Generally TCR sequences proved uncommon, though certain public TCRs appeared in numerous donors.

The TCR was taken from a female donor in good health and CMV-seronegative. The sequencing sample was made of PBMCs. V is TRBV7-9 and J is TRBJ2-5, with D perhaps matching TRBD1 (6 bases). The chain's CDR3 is CASSWGTQETQYF. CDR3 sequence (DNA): TGTGCCAGCAGCTGGGGGACACAAGAGACCCAGTACTTC.